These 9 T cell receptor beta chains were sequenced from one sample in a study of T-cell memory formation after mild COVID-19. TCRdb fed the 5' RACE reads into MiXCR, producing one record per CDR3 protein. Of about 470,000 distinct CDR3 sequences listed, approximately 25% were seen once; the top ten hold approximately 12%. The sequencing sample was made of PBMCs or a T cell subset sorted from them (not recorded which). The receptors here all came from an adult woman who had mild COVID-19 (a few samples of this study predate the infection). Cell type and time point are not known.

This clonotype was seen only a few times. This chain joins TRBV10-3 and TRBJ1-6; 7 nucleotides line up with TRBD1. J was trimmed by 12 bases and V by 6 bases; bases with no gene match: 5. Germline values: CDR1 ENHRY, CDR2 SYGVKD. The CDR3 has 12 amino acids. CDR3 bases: TGTGCCATCAGCCCAGGGGGTGTACCCCTCCACTTT. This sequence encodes CAISPGGVPLHF.

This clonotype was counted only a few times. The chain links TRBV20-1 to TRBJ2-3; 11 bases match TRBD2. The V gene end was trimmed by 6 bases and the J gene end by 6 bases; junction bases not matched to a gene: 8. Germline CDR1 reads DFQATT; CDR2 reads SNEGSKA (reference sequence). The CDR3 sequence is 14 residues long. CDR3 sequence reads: CSAYLAGGGDTQYF. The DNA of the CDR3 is TGCAGTGCATATCTAGCGGGAGGTGGGGATACGCAGTATTTT.

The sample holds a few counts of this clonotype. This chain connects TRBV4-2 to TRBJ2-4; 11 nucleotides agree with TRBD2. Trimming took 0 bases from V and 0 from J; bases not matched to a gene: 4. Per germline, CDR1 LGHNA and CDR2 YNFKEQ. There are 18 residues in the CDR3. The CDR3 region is CASSQDLGLAVAKNIQYF. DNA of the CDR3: TGTGCCAGCAGCCAAGATCTGGGACTAGCGGTAGCCAAAAACATTCAGTACTTC.

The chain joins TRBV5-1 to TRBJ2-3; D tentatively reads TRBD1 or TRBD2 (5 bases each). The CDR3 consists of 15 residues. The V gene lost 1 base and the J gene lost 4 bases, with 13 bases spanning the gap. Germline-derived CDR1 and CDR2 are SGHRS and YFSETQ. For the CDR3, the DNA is TGCGCCAGCAGCTTGCGACGGGGCGGCCCAGATACGCAGTATTTT. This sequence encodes CASSLRRGGPDTQYF.

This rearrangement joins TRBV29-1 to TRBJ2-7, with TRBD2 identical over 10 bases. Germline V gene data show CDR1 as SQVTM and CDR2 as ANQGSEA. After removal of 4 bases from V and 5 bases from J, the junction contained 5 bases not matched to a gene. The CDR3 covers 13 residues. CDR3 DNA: TGCAGCGTTGCGGGTAGCGGGAGGAACGAGCAGTACTTC. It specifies CSVAGSGRNEQYF.

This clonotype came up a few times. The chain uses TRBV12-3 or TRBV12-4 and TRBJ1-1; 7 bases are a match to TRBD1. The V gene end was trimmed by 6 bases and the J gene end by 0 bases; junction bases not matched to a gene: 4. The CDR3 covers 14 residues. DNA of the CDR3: TGTGCCAGCAGAAGGGACAGCATGAACACTGAAGCTTTCTTT. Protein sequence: CASRRDSMNTEAFF.

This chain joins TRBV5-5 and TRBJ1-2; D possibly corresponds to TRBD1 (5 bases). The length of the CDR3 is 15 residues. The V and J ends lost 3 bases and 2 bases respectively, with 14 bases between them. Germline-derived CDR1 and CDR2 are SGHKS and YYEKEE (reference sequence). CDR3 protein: CASSSLPGPNYGYTF. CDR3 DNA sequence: TGTGCCAGCAGCTCTTTACCGGGACCGAACTATGGCTACACCTTC.

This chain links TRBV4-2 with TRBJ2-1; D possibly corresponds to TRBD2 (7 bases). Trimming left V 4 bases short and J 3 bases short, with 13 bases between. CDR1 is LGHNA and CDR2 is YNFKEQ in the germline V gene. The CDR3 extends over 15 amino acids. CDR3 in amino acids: CASSREGGLYNEQFF. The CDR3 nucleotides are TGTGCCAGCAGCCGCGAGGGGGGGCTCTACAATGAGCAGTTCTTC.

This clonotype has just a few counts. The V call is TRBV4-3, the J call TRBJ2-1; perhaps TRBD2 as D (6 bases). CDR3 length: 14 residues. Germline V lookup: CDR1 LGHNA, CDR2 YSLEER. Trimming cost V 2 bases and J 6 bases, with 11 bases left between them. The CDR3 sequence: CASSQIGSGNEQFF. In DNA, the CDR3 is TGCGCCAGCAGCCAAATCGGGAGCGGCAATGAGCAGTTCTTC.